These 9 T cell receptor beta chains came from one sample sequenced in a study of T cells in Graves' hyperthyroidism and ophthalmopathy (dated by TCRdb to about 2019). Library prep was done by multiplex PCR. TCRdb records Illumina HiSeq 2000 as the sequencer. Amplification of TCR beta CDR3 regions was carried out from RNA transcripts. The TCR CDR3 was subjected to a first round of RT-PCR using the HTBI primer set and the Qiagen OneStep RT-PCR kit. The raw public reads went through TCRdb reprocessing: fastp at Q25, MiXCR clone calling, in-frame beta chains kept. Under each unique CDR3 protein, matching rows form one entry showing the most common genes and DNA. The sample includes hundreds of thousands of distinct CDR3 sequences, with roughly 15% observed a single time. The leading ten clones occupy approximately 3.9% of the sample. Sequencing was carried out using blood. The receptors originated from a woman younger than 45 with Graves' hyperthyroidism.

The rearrangement links TRBV24-1 to TRBJ2-5, with 9 bases matching TRBD1. This CDR3 is built from 13 residues. The germline gives CDR1 KGHDR, CDR2 SFDVKD. V shed 8 bases, J shed 4 bases, and the junction held 4 bases outside the gene matches. The chain's CDR3 is CATKDRGRETQYF. In DNA form, the CDR3 reads TGTGCCACCAAGGACAGGGGCCGAGAGACCCAGTACTTC.

The chain has TRBV9 and TRBJ2-1, with TRBD2 identical over 10 bases. This CDR3 region has 15 residues. Germline trimming cut 2 bases from V and 3 bases from J; bases unmatched to any gene: 2. Germline V gene lookup returns CDR1 SGDLS and CDR2 YYNGEE. CDR3 sequence reads: CASSVTSGYYNEQFF. The CDR3 coding sequence is TGTGCCAGCAGCGTGACTAGCGGGTACTACAATGAGCAGTTCTTC.

This chain joins TRBV29-1 and TRBJ2-5, with D perhaps TRBD1 or TRBD2 (5 bases each). Germline V gene lookup returns CDR1 SQVTM and CDR2 ANQGSEA. V gave up 4 bases and J gave up 4 bases, with 13 bases separating them. The length of the CDR3 is 13 residues. The CDR3 DNA sequence: TGCAGCGTTGTAACAGGTCGGGGAGAGACCCAGTACTTC. This gives the protein CSVVTGRGETQYF.

This clonotype was picked up many times. The V gene is TRBV2, the J gene TRBJ2-3; D possibly uses TRBD1 or TRBD2 (6 bases each). Germline CDR1 and CDR2: SNHLY and FYNNEI. V was clipped by 1 base and J by 2 bases, with 10 bases between them. The CDR3 length is 15 residues. CDR3 sequence (DNA): TGTGCCAGCAGTGAAGAGGGGGGTCACACAGATACGCAGTATTTT. Protein product: CASSEEGGHTDTQYF.

This clonotype turned up a few times. The chain employs TRBV12-3 or TRBV12-4 and TRBJ1-6, with 10 bases that match TRBD1. The V gene end was trimmed by 4 bases and the J gene end by 14 bases; junction bases not matched to a gene: 8. This CDR3 comprises 14 residues. This CDR3 is CASSSGQGLGSLHF. The DNA of the CDR3 is TGTGCCAGCAGTTCGGGACAGGGGCTGGGTTCCCTCCACTTT.

V is TRBV15 and J is TRBJ2-3; 16 nucleotides line up with TRBD2. The CDR3 spans 18 residues. Trimming removed 3 bases from V and 6 bases from J; junction bases left unmatched: 9. From germline, CDR1 is LNHNV and CDR2 YYDKDF (reference sequence). The CDR3 loop reads CATSSPGTSGGVGDTQYF. CDR3 DNA: TGTGCCACCAGCAGTCCTGGGACTAGCGGGGGGGTGGGTGATACGCAGTATTTT.

This clonotype was seen only a few times. The chain joins TRBV20-1 to TRBJ1-2; D is ambiguous. Germline CDR1 and CDR2: DFQATT and SNEGSKA (reference sequence). Deletions cut 3 bases from V and 3 bases from J, with 5 bases between. The CDR3 sequence is 11 residues long. CDR3 protein: CSARLDYGYTF. CDR3 DNA: TGCAGTGCTAGGCTGGACTATGGCTACACCTTC.

In its sample, this clonotype was seen many times. This chain uses TRBV5-6 with TRBJ1-5; no clear D gene. Germline lookup yields CDR1 SGHDT and CDR2 YYEEEE. The CDR3 is made up of 16 amino acids. V was pared by 4 bases and J by 0 bases, with 14 bases between. CDR3 nucleotides: TGTGCCAGCAGCGAAAATGGAGAGTATAGCAATCAGCCCCAGCATTTT. As protein: CASSENGEYSNQPQHF. The whole variable domain, filled in from reference TRBV5-6 and TRBJ1-5, reads DAGVTQSPTHLIKTRGQQVTLRCSPKSGHDTVSWYQQALGQGPQFIFQYYEEEERQRGNFPDRFSGHQFPNYSSELNVNALLLGDSALYLCASSENGEYSNQPQHFGDGTRLSIL.

This clonotype was seen at least ten times. The rearrangement links TRBV3-1 to TRBJ2-7; no clear D gene. Trimming took 4 bases from V and 5 from J, leaving 18 bases between them. Germline loops: CDR1 LGHDT, CDR2 YNNKEL (reference sequence). The CDR3 is 15 residues long. The CDR3 spells CASSPPRKSVNEQYF. The CDR3, as DNA: TGTGCCAGCAGCCCGCCGAGGAAAAGTGTGAACGAGCAGTACTTC.